This TCR beta chain was identified in a study of early T cells in non-severe SARS-CoV-2 infection. Overall study context: Sequencing input comprised bulk RNA from unsorted whole blood; chain pairing was not available.

Tagging with unique molecular identifiers was applied to individual cDNA molecules. Each CDR3 protein gets one entry after TCRdb re-called the 5' RACE reads with MiXCR. This table has 100,000 to 140,000 distinct CDR3 sequences, 11% appearing once. V gave up 6 bases and J gave up 0 bases, with 11 bases separating them. The CDR3 runs to 14 residues. The chain is built from TRBV12-3 or TRBV12-4 and TRBJ1-1; no clear D gene. The sample comprised whole blood. The origin of this receptor is an adult who was a healthcare worker with PCR-confirmed SARS-CoV-2 infection or an uninfected control (not recorded which). The CDR3 nucleotides are TGTGCCAGCAGCTGGTCGGGCATGAACACTGAAGCTTTCTTT. Translation: CASSWSGMNTEAFF.